The present TCR beta chain was sequenced within a study of CD4+ T cells in melanoma. Trimming cost V 2 bases and J 3 bases, with 9 bases left between them. Germline CDR1 is GTSNPN and CDR2 is SVGIG (reference sequence). This CDR3 is built from 13 residues. Some clones are missing from TCRdb's copy, which holds only in-frame ones; the method was immunoSEQ multiplex PCR. The sample includes 140,000 or so clones, about nine tenths of them seen just once. This clone was seen just once. The chain uses TRBV30 and TRBJ2-3, with D uncertain. This receptor was obtained from a human donor with melanoma. CDR3: CAWSLDGTDTQYF. The CDR3 bases are TGTGCCTGGAGTTTGGACGGTACAGATACGCAGTATTTT.